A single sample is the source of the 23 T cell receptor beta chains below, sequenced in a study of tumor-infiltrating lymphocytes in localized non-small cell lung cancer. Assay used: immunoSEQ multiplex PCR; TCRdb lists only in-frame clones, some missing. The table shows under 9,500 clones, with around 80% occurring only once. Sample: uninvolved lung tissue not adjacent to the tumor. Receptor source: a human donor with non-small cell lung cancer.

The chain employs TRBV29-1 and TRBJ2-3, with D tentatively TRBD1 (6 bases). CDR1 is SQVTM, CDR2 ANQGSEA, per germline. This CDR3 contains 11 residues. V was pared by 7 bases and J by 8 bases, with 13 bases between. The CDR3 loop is CSGLQGSTQYF. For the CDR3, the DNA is TGCAGCGGATTACAGGGATCTACGCAGTATTTT.

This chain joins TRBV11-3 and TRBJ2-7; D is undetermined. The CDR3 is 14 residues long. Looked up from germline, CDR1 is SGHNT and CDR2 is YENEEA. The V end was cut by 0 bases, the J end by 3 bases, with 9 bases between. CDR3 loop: CASSLDGSGYEQYF. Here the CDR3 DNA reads TGTGCCAGCAGCTTAGACGGGTCTGGCTACGAGCAGTACTTC.

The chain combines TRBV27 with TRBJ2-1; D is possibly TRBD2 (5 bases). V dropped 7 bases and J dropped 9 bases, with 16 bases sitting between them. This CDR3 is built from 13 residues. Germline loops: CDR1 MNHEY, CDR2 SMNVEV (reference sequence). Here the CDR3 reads CASNAVAGSEQFF. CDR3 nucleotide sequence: TGTGCCAGCAACGCGGTGGCTGGGAGTGAGCAGTTCTTC.

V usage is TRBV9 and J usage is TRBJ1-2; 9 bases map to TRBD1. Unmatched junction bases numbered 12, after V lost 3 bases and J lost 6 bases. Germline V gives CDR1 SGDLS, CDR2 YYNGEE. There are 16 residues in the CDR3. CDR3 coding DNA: TGTGCCAGCAGCGGGCGTCCGGGACAGGGTGGGGATGGCTACACCTTC. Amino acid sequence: CASSGRPGQGGDGYTF.

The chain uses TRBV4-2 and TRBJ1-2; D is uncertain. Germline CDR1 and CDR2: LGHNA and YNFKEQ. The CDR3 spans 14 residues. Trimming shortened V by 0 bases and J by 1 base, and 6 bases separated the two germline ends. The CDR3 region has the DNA TGTGCCAGCAGCCAAGATTCGGGTAACTATGGCTACACCTTC. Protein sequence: CASSQDSGNYGYTF.

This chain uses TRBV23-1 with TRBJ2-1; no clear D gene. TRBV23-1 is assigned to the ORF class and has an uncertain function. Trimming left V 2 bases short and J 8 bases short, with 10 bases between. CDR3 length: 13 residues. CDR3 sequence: CASSQRTRDEQFF. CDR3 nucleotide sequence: TGCGCCAGCAGTCAAAGAACACGGGATGAGCAGTTCTTC.

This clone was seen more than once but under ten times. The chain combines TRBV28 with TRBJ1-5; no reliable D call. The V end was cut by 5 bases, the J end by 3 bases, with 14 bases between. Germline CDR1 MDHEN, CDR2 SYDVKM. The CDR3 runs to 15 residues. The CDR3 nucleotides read TGTGCCAGCAGTCTATCCGGCGGGATCAATCAGCCCCAGCATTTT. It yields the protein CASSLSGGINQPQHF.

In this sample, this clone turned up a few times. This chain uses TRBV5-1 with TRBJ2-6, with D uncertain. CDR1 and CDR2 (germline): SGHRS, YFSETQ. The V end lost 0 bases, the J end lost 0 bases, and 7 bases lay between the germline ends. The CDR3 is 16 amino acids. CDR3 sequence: CASSLDPGSGANVLTF. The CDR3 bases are TGCGCCAGCAGCTTGGATCCCGGCTCTGGGGCCAACGTCCTGACTTTC.

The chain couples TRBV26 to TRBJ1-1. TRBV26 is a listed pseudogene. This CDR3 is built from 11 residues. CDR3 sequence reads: CASSFRGGTFF. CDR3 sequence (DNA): TGTGCCAGCAGTTTTCGGGGCGGAACTTTCTTT.

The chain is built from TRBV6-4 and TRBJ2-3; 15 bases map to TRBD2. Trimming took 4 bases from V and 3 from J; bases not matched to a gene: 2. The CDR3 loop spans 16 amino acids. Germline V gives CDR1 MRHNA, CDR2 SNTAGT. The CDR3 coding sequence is TGTGCCAGCAGTGTGGGACTAGCGGGAGGAACAGATACGCAGTATTTT. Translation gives CASSVGLAGGTDTQYF.

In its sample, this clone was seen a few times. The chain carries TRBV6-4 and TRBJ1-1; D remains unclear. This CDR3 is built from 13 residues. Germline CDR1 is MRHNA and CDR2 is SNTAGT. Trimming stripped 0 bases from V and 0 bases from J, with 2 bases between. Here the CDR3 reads CASSDSMNTEAFF. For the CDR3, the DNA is TGTGCCAGCAGTGACTCTATGAACACTGAAGCTTTCTTT.

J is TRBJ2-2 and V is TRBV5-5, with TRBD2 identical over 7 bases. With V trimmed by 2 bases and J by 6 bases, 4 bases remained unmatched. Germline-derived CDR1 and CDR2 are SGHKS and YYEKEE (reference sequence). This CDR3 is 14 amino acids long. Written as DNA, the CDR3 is TGTGCCAGCAGCTTCAGACTAGCACCCGGGGAGCTGTTTTTT. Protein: CASSFRLAPGELFF.

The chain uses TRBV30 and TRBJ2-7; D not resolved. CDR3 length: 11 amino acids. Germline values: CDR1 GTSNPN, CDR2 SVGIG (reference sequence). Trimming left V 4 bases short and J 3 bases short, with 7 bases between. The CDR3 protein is CAWKARYEQYF. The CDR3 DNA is TGTGCCTGGAAGGCCCGCTACGAGCAGTACTTC.

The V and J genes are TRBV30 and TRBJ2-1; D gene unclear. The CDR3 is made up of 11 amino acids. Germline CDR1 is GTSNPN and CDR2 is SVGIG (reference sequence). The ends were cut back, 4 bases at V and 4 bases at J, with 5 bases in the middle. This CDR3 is CAWNGYNEQFF. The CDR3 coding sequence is TGTGCCTGGAACGGGTACAATGAGCAGTTCTTC. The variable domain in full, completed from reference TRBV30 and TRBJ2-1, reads SQTIHQWPATLVQPVGSPLSLECTVEGTSNPNLYWYRQAAGRGLQLLFYSVGIGQISSEVPQNLSASRPQDRQFILSSKKLLLSDSGFYLCAWNGYNEQFFGPGTRLTVL.

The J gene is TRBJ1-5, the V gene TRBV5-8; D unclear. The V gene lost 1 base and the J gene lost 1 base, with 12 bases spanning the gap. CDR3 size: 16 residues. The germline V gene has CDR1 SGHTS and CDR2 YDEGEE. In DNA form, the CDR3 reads TGTGCCAGCAGCTTGTTACTTGGGGTAAGCAATCAGCCCCAGCATTTT. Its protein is CASSLLLGVSNQPQHF.

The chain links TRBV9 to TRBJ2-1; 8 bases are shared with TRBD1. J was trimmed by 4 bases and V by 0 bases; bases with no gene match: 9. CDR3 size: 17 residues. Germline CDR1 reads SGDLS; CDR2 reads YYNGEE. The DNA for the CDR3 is TGTGCCAGCAGCGTAGACGGGCAGGGGGCGGGGTACAATGAGCAGTTCTTC. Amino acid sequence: CASSVDGQGAGYNEQFF.

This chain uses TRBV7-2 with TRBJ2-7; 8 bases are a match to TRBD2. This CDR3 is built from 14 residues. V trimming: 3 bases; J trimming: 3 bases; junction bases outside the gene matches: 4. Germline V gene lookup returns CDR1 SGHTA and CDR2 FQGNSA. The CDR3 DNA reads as TGTGCCAGCAGCTTGACGCGGGGGGACTACGAGCAGTACTTC. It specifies CASSLTRGDYEQYF.

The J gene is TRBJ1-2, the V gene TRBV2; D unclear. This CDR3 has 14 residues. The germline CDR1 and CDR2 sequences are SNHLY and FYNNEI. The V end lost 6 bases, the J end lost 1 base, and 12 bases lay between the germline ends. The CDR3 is CASSVTRGNYGYTF. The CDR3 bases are TGTGCCAGCAGCGTAACCCGGGGTAACTATGGCTACACCTTC.

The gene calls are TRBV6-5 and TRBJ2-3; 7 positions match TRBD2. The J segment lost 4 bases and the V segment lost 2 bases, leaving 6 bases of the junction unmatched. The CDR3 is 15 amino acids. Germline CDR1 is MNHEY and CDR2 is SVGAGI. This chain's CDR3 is CASSYAGEGSDTQYF. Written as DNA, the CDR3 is TGTGCCAGCAGTTACGCCGGGGAGGGTTCAGATACGCAGTATTTT.

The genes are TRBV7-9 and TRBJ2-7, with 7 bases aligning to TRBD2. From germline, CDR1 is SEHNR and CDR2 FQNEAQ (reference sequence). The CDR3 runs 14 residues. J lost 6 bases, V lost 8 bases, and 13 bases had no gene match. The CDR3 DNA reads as TGTGCCAGCGCATATGGACGGGAGGCGGTCGAGCAGTACTTC. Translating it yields CASAYGREAVEQYF.

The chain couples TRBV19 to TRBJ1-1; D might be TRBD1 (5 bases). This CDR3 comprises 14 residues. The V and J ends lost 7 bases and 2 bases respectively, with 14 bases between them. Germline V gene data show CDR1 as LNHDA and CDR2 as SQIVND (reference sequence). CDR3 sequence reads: CASNQGAHNTEAFF. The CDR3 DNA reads TGTGCCAGTAACCAGGGCGCTCATAACACTGAAGCTTTCTTT.

CDR3 residues: CASIAENTEAFF. CDR3 sequence (DNA): TGTGCCAGTATCGCAGAGAACACTGAAGCTTTCTTT. The chain carries TRBV19 and TRBJ1-1, with D hard to call. Germline CDR1 reads LNHDA; CDR2 reads SQIVND (reference sequence). This CDR3 region has 12 residues. Trimming removed 7 bases from V and 1 base from J, with 7 bases in between.

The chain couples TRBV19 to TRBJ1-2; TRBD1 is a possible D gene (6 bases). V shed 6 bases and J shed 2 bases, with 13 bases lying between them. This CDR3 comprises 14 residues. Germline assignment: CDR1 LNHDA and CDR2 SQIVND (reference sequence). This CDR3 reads CASRVQGRNYGYTF. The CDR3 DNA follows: TGTGCCAGTAGGGTACAGGGTCGGAACTATGGCTACACCTTC.